A single sample gave rise to the 14 T cell receptor beta chains below, sequenced in a study of control samples from healthy donors and cancer patients. This table comes from immunoSEQ multiplex PCR, and its TCRdb copy is limited to in-frame clones, with some not included. The sample carries 150,000 to 200,000 clones, just over 90% recorded once. The specimen was blood. These receptor sequences come from a woman aged 55-69 years in good health.

The genes are TRBV28 and TRBJ1-6; no definite D call. Germline V gives CDR1 MDHEN, CDR2 SYDVKM. Trimming shortened V by 6 bases and J by 4 bases, and 16 bases separated the two germline ends. The CDR3 is 16 residues long. CDR3 DNA: TGTGCCAGCAGATATCTGGACGGCAAATATAATTCACCCCTCCACTTT. This encodes CASRYLDGKYNSPLHF.

Here the CDR3 DNA reads TGTGCCAGCAGTTTCTATAAGGCAGGAACTGAAGCTTTCTTT. Its translation: CASSFYKAGTEAFF. The chain couples TRBV27 to TRBJ1-1; D is undetermined. V lost 3 bases to trimming and J lost 5 bases, with 13 bases between them. This CDR3 contains 14 residues. Germline loops: CDR1 MNHEY, CDR2 SMNVEV (reference sequence).

The chain links TRBV3-1 (or the pseudogene TRBV3-2) to TRBJ2-5, with a weak D call TRBD1 (5 bases). V dropped 2 bases and J dropped 7 bases, with 11 bases sitting between them. Germline V gives CDR1 LGHDT, CDR2 YNNKEL (reference sequence). The CDR3 runs to 13 residues. The CDR3 here is CASSQTGATTQYF. The CDR3 DNA sequence: TGTGCCAGCAGCCAAACAGGAGCGACGACCCAGTACTTC.

The chain joins TRBV7-9 to TRBJ1-2; D call uncertain. Germline V CDR1 and CDR2: SEHNR, FQNEAQ (reference sequence). This CDR3 comprises 14 residues. Trimming shortened V by 4 bases and J by 2 bases, and 11 bases separated the two germline ends. The CDR3 nucleotides are TGTGCCAGCAGCTCCCGGGCCGTAAACTATGGCTACACCTTC. Protein product: CASSSRAVNYGYTF.

V usage is TRBV10-1 and J usage is TRBJ2-1; 7 bases map to TRBD2. V lost 4 bases to trimming and J lost 5 bases; unmatched junction nucleotides: 5. The CDR3 totals 14 residues. Germline assignment: CDR1 WNHNN and CDR2 SYGVQD (reference sequence). As DNA, the CDR3 is TGCGCCAGCAGTGTCGAGCGGGGTAACAATGAGCAGTTCTTC. This translates into CASSVERGNNEQFF.

The chain is built from TRBV9 and TRBJ2-6, with D maybe TRBD1 (5 bases). This CDR3 is 20 amino acids long. V was pared by 0 bases and J by 0 bases, with 19 bases between. The germline gives CDR1 SGDLS, CDR2 YYNGEE. The CDR3 bases are TGTGCCAGCAGCGTAGAGTTAACAGGCGGCCTTTTCTCTGGGGCCAACGTCCTGACTTTC. Its translation is CASSVELTGGLFSGANVLTF.

The rearrangement uses TRBV3-1 (or the pseudogene TRBV3-2) and TRBJ1-1; D gene unclear. Between the trimmed V and J ends, which lost 2 bases and 0 bases, there was a span of 16 bases. From germline, CDR1 is LGHDT and CDR2 YNNKEL (reference sequence). The CDR3 has 17 amino acids. DNA for the CDR3: TGTGCCAGCAGCCAATTCGCCATTGGGATTATGAACACTGAAGCTTTCTTT. Translation gives CASSQFAIGIMNTEAFF.

The chain is built from TRBV10-1 and TRBJ1-1; no clear D gene. Trimming removed 2 bases at V and 1 base at J, with 5 bases between. CDR1 WNHNN and CDR2 SYGVQD come from the germline V gene (reference sequence). The CDR3 extends over 13 amino acids. The CDR3 sequence: CASSETQNTEAFF. For the CDR3, the DNA is TGCGCCAGCAGTGAGACCCAGAACACTGAAGCTTTCTTT.

This chain joins TRBV6-1 and TRBJ1-6; D remains ambiguous. Germline CDR1 MNHNS, CDR2 SASEGT. There are 15 residues in the CDR3. V was trimmed by 3 bases and J by 2 bases, leaving 8 bases between them. In DNA form, the CDR3 reads TGTGCCAGCAGTGAGGCCTTCCCCTATAATTCACCCCTCCACTTT. Its protein is CASSEAFPYNSPLHF.

This clone turned up a few times. The chain links TRBV5-6 to TRBJ1-1; no firm D call. This CDR3 has 13 amino acids. Germline V gene lookup returns CDR1 SGHDT and CDR2 YYEEEE. Trimming shortened V by 3 bases and J by 10 bases, and 16 bases separated the two germline ends. The CDR3 loop is CASSSRVALRAFF. CDR3 coding DNA: TGTGCCAGCAGCTCCCGGGTGGCACTCCGAGCTTTCTTT.

CDR3 amino acids: CASSQDSGLEQYF. CDR3 in DNA: TGCGCCAGCAGCCAAGATTCCGGACTCGAGCAGTACTTC. The chain combines TRBV4-3 with TRBJ2-7, with a weak D call TRBD2 (5 bases). Germline V gene lookup returns CDR1 LGHNA and CDR2 YSLEER. V lost 0 bases and J lost 6, with 9 bases in between. The CDR3 consists of 13 residues.

The V gene is TRBV27, the J gene TRBJ2-7; possibly TRBD1 or TRBD2 for D (5 bases each). V was shortened by 4 bases and J by 2 bases, with 15 bases between the two germline ends. CDR3 length equals 15 residues. Germline CDR1 reads MNHEY; CDR2 reads SMNVEV (reference sequence). The CDR3 bases are TGTGCCAGCAGTTCCCCCGGGACGGGGACCTACGAGCAGTACTTC. It codes for CASSSPGTGTYEQYF.

This chain uses TRBV12-5 with TRBJ1-6, with 8 positions matching TRBD1. J was trimmed by 7 bases and V by 1 base; bases with no gene match: 6. CDR1 is LGHNT and CDR2 is FRNRAP in the germline V gene. The CDR3 is made up of 16 amino acids. The chain's CDR3 is CASGLDPGQGNSPLHF. The CDR3 DNA is TGTGCTAGTGGTTTGGATCCAGGACAGGGAAATTCACCCCTCCACTTT.

This clone is a singleton in its sample. This rearrangement joins TRBV11-1 to TRBJ1-1; D is unresolved. Deletions cut 5 bases from V and 5 bases from J, with 18 bases between. The CDR3 sequence is 15 residues long. Per the germline V gene, CDR1 is SGHAT and CDR2 is FQDESV (reference sequence). CDR3 DNA sequence: TGTGCCAGCAGCCCATTTCGTCCTGAGGGAACTGAAGCTTTCTTT. Translated, it gives CASSPFRPEGTEAFF. The full variable domain, with the rest looked up from reference TRBV11-1 and TRBJ1-1, is EAEVAQSPRYKITEKSQAVAFWCDPISGHATLYWYRQILGQGPELLVQFQDESVVDDSQLPKDRFSAERLKGVDSTLKIQPAELGDSAMYLCASSPFRPEGTEAFFGQGTRLTVV.